The present T cell receptor (beta chain) was sequenced within a study of cytomegalovirus exposure and HLA in healthy donors. For the study at large: In an early release, HLA-typed donors contributed approximately 82 million unique TCR sequences. Study-level results: It was reported that TCR beta sequences correctly inferred the HLA-A and HLA-B alleles for most subjects. In a later analysis, specific HLA alleles were associated with 15,000 or so TCR beta sequences at a 0.05 false discovery rate.

Germline lookup yields CDR1 LNHDA and CDR2 SQIVND (reference sequence). This CDR3 is 15 amino acids long. After removal of 1 base from V and 5 bases from J, the junction contained 3 bases not matched to a gene. This clone was seen a handful of times. Its cognate antigen is unknown. Other DNA variants within this sample encode the same CDR3. The PCR had 60 Vbeta and 13 Jbeta primers. The assay was immunoSEQ multiplex PCR, and TCRdb's table has in-frame clones only and misses some. The table shows under 200,000 clones, with around two thirds occurring only once. This chain links TRBV19 with TRBJ1-1, with 11 bases aligning to TRBD1. The clonotype originates from a man in his forties or fifties in good health and CMV-seronegative. Sequences were obtained from PBMCs. This CDR3 is CASSIGTGGRTEAFF. The DNA for the CDR3 is TGTGCCAGTAGTATAGGGACAGGGGGCCGGACTGAAGCTTTCTTT.